Here is one TCR beta chain with its context. This sample was included in a study of blood T cell repertoires in COVID-19. The CDR3 sequence is 12 residues long. After removal of 11 bases from V and 0 bases from J, the junction contained 4 bases not matched to a gene. Germline V gene data show CDR1 as MDHEN and CDR2 as SYDVKM. Method: immunoSEQ multiplex PCR; TCRdb's copy keeps in-frame clones and lacks some. The sample has approximately 210,000 clones; about 90% are singletons. The clonotype originates from a woman aged 45-59 years with acute COVID-19. V gene TRBV28 combines with J gene TRBJ2-7; 7 bases line up with TRBD1. The sample taken for sequencing was PBMCs or T cells enriched from blood (not recorded which). CDR3 in amino acids: CASTGSSYEQYF. Written as DNA, the CDR3 is TGTGCCTCGACAGGGAGCTCCTACGAGCAGTACTTC.